The sequence of this TCR beta chain was determined in a study of T cells in Graves' hyperthyroidism and ophthalmopathy (dated by TCRdb to the late 2010s). Regarding the study in general: Peripheral blood was sampled at the time of initial diagnosis, prior to any treatment. A discovery cohort of around 98 patients, 43 with Graves' ophthalmopathy and 57 with stable Graves' hyperthyroidism, was used to find distinguishing TCR V-J signatures. Whether ophthalmopathy could be predicted prospectively was tested in an independent validation cohort made up of 18 to 20 hyperthyroidism patients plus 17 patients who later progressed to ophthalmopathy. The approximately 100 discovery patients were divided at random into training and test sets in a 7:3 ratio. Thyroid tissue and blood T-cell repertoires from more than 5 Graves' hyperthyroidism patients were also compared in the study. After sampling, hyperthyroidism patients received methimazole starting at 30 mg daily, and ophthalmopathy patients received high-dose intravenous methylprednisolone. The paper reports TCR Vbeta CDR3 sequencing of some 140 peripheral blood samples: under 45 ophthalmopathy, roughly 80 hyperthyroidism and around 17 progressor patients.

What the study reported, not specific to this receptor: Ophthalmopathy was separated from stable hyperthyroidism by a 13 V-J signature model, with about 88% sensitivity and 81% to 83% specificity obtained in cross-validation and 80%/75% obtained in testing. In validation, progression to ophthalmopathy was predicted by the model with nearly 71% sensitivity and roughly 76% specificity, a median of approximately 6.5 months before onset. No statistical method was used to set the sample size in advance, and investigators knew the group allocation. Most expanded thyroid clonotypes (frequency above 0.001) were also detected in blood, suggesting blood repertoires may reflect thyroid immune responses.

Ophthalmopathy patients had moderately to severely active disease, with a Clinical Activity Score of 3 or more, a NOSPECS grade of 4 or more, and a disease duration of less than 3 months. The study excluded patients with uncontrolled infections, other autoimmune diseases, pregnancy or lactation. Diagnoses relied on clinical symptoms, serum thyroxine and TRAb, thyroid ultrasound and orbital computed tomography. Ficoll-Paque density gradient centrifugation was used to isolate PBMCs from around 9.1 ml of fresh peripheral blood. Total RNA was extracted with Trizol reagent, and quality was checked on an Agilent 2100 Bioanalyzer. The CDR3, from cysteine to phenylalanine, totals 14 residues. Solely the CDR3 DNA is kept, with 42 bases framed from the first base. The germline V gene provides CDR1 MNHNS and CDR2 SASEGT. The junction carries 9 bases between V and J, which are trimmed by 6 bases and 0 bases respectively.

TCR beta CDR3 regions were amplified from RNA transcripts. For the first round of RT-PCR on the TCR CDR3, the HTBI primer set was used together with the Qiagen OneStep RT-PCR kit. A second multiplex PCR round built the libraries, followed by size selection and purification. The libraries were sequenced on an Illumina HiSeq2000 using paired-end 100 bp reads. From the authors' description of their analysis: SOAPnuke was used to process the raw data, throwing out any read that contained adapters or uncalled bases, had a mean Phred below 15, or lacked an exact constant-primer or identifier match. High-quality paired reads were merged using COPE v1.2.5, and each unique nucleotide sequence was defined as a clonotype. Clonotypes were aligned to IMGT TRBV, TRBD and TRBJ reference segments using MiTCR v1.1. Only V-J combinations with frequency above 0.0001, covering 99% to 99.2% of repertoires, were analysed. A TCS score was defined as the ratio between F50 (clonal expansion) and ExV (chaos), using BLOSUM62-based TCRdist between CDR3 peptides within each V-J. Welch's t-statistics and random forest reduced 450 to 600 V-J features to 10 to 15, which were used in a naive Bayes classifier (R e1071). The public reads were quality trimmed at Q25 with fastp and then assembled into clones with MiXCR by TCRdb, keeping productive beta chains. CDR3 protein duplicates are merged, each entry listing the most common genes and DNA. It is TCRdb's table, rather than the study itself, that gives the V and J calls and clone size. Across this sample there are 600,000 to 650,000 distinct CDR3 sequences, with 20% seen only once. Under 35% of the sample is taken by the ten largest.

Remarks on this clonotype: This receptor's antigen is unknown. No much larger clonotype is one base removed from it; base qualities were not supplied.

The chain is encoded by TRBV6-1 joined to TRBJ2-1; the D gene identity is not certain. The TCR originated in a man aged 25 to 40 with Graves' ophthalmopathy. The sequencing input was blood. The CDR3 protein: CASRLMSSYNEQFF. DNA sequence: TGTGCCAGCAGGTTGATGAGCTCCTACAATGAGCAGTTCTTC.